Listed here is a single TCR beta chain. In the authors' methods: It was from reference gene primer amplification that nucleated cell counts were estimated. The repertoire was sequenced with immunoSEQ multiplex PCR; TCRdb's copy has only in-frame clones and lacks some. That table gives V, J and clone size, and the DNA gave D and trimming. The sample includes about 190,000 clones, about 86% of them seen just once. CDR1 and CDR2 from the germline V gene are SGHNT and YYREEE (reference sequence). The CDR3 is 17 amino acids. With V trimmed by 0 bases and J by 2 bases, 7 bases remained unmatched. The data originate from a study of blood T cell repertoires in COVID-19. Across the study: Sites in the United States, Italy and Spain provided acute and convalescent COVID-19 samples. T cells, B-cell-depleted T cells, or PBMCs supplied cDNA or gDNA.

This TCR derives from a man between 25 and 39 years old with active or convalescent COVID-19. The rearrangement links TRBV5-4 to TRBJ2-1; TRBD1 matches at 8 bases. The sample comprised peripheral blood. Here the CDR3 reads CASSLGGQVKPYNEQFF. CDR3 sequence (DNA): TGTGCCAGCAGCTTGGGGGGACAGGTCAAACCCTACAATGAGCAGTTCTTC. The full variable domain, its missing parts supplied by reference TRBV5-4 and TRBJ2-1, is ETGVTQSPTHLIKTRGQQVTLRCSSQSGHNTVSWYQQALGQGPQFIFQYYREEENGRGNFPPRFSGLQFPNYSSELNVNALELDDSALYLCASSLGGQVKPYNEQFFGPGTRLTVL.